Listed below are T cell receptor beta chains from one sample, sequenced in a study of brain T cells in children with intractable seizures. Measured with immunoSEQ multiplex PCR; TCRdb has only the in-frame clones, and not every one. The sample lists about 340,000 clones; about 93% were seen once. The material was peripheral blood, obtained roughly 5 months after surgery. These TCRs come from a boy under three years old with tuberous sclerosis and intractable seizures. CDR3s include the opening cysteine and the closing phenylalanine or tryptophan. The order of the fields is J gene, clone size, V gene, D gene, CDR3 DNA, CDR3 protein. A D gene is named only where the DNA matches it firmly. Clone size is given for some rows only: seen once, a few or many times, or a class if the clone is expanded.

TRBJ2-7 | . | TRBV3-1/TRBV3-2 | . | TGTGCCAGCAGCCAAGATCGGGCCGAGCAGTACTTC | CASSQDRAEQYF
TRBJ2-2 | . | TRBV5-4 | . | TGTGCCAGCGCCAATCTAGCGAAGAACACCGGGGAGCTGTTTTTT | CASANLAKNTGELFF
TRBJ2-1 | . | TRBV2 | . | TGTGCCACCCTGAGGGGACGTGAATACAATGAGCAGTTCTTC | CATLRGREYNEQFF
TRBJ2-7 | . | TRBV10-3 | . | TGTGCCGCGTCGACAGTGATGCAGAGCTACGAGCAGTACTTC | CAASTVMQSYEQYF
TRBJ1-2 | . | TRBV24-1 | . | TGTGCCACCAGTGCCGGGGAAAACTATGGCTACACCTTC | CATSAGENYGYTF
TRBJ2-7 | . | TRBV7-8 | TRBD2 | TGTGCCAGCAGCCCGACTAGCGGGGTCTACGAGCAGTACTTC | CASSPTSGVYEQYF
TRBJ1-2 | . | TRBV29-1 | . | TGCAGCGTTGAAATACAGGCGAAATACTATGGCTACACCTTC | CSVEIQAKYYGYTF
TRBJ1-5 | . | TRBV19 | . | TGTGCCAGTAGTATAGCGGGGAGGAGCAATCAGCCCCAGCATTTT | CASSIAGRSNQPQHF
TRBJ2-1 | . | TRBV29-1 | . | TGCAGCGTTCCTCTCCTAAGCTCCTACAATGAGCAGTTCTTC | CSVPLLSSYNEQFF
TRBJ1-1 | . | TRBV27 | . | TGTGCCAGCATACCCCGGGGAAAGAACACTGAAGCTTTCTTT | CASIPRGKNTEAFF
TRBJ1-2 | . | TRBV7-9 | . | TGTGCCAGCAGCAGGAACAGGGATGGCTACACCTTC | CASSRNRDGYTF
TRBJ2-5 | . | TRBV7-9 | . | TGTGCCATCCCCCCGGGGATTGAAGAGGAGACCCAGTACTTC | CAIPPGIEEETQYF
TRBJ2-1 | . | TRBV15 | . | TGTGCCACCAGCAAGGGGAACGAGGCCTACAATGAGCAGTTCTTC | CATSKGNEAYNEQFF
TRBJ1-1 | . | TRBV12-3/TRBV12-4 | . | TGTGCCAGCAGGTGGGGCGCAGCCACTGAAGCTTTCTTT | CASRWGAATEAFF
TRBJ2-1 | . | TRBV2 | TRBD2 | TGTGCCAGCAGTGAGTTTAGCGGGGGGAACTACAATGAGCAGTTCTTC | CASSEFSGGNYNEQFF
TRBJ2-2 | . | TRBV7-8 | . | TGTGCCAGCAGCTTCGCTCGTACGGGGTCGAACACCGGGGAGCTGTTTTTT | CASSFARTGSNTGELFF
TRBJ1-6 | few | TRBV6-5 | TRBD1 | TGTGCCAGCAGTTGGGGACAGGGGCAGATATATTCACCCCTCCACTTT | CASSWGQGQIYSPLHF
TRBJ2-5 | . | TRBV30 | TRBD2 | TGTGCCTGGGCGGGAGGGAGACAAGAGACCCAGTACTTC | CAWAGGRQETQYF
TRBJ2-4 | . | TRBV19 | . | TGTGCCAGTCTAGCGATGGGAAACATTCAGTACTTC | CASLAMGNIQYF
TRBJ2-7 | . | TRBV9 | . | TGTGCCAGCAGCGTATCAGTGACCTACGAGCAGTACTTC | CASSVSVTYEQYF
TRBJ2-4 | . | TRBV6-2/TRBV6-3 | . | TGTGCCAGCAGTTATTACGGACCCCAAGAAGCCAAAAACATTCAGTACTTC | CASSYYGPQEAKNIQYF
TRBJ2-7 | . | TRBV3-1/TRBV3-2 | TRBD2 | TGTGCCAGCAGCCAAGCCGAGCGGGGGCCCTACGAGCAGTACTTC | CASSQAERGPYEQYF
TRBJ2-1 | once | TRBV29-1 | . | TGCAGCGTCCCCCTGGGGCTTTACAATGAGCAGTTCTTC | CSVPLGLYNEQFF
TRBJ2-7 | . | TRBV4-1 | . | TGCGCCAGCAGCCCTTCACAGGGACCCTCCTACGAGCAGTACTTC | CASSPSQGPSYEQYF
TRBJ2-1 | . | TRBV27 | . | TGTGCCAGCAGTTGGAGGGGCCCCCGTTACAATGAGCAGTTCTTC | CASSWRGPRYNEQFF
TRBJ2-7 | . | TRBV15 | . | TGTGCCACCAGCGAGGAGGGGGGATGGGGCTCGACCTACGAGCAGTACTTC | CATSEEGGWGSTYEQYF
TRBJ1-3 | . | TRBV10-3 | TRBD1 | TGTGCCATCAAAGCCCAAGGACAGGGGAACGGTAACACCATATATTTT | CAIKAQGQGNGNTIYF
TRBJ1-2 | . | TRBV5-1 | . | TGCGCCAGCAGCTTGGATCTCACCAACTATGGCTACACCTTC | CASSLDLTNYGYTF
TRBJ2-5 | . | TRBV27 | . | TGTGCCAGCAGACGGGGGGCGACCCAGTACTTC | CASRRGATQYF
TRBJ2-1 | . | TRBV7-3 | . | TGTGCCAGCAGCTTAGGGGGTTTTGAGCAGTTCTTC | CASSLGGFEQFF
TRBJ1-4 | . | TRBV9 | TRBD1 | TGTGCCAGCAGCGTGGGACAGGGGGGGGAAAAACTGTTTTTT | CASSVGQGGEKLFF
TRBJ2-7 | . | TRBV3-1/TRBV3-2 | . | TGTGCCAGCAGCCAAGGATTGTACGAGCAGTACTTC | CASSQGLYEQYF
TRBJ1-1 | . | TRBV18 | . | TGTGCCAGCTCCCCCGGACGGGTTAACACTGAAGCTTTCTTT | CASSPGRVNTEAFF
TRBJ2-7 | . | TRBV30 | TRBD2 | TGTGCCTGGACCTGGACTAGCGGGAATCCCTACGAGCAGTACTTC | CAWTWTSGNPYEQYF
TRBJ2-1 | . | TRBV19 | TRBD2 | TGTGCCAGAGCTAATCGACTAGCCATCTACAATGAGCAGTTCTTC | CARANRLAIYNEQFF
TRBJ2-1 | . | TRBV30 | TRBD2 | TGTGCCTGGATGGGTGGGACTAGCGGGGGCAATGAGCAGTTCTTC | CAWMGGTSGGNEQFF
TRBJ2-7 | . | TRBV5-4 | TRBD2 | TGTGCCTCCGGACTAGCGGGGGGCTACGAGCAGTACTTC | CASGLAGGYEQYF
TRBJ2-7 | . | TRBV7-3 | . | TGTGCCAGCAGCTTAGGCGTAGGCGAGCAGTACTTC | CASSLGVGEQYF
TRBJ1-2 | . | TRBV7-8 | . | TGTGCCAGCAGCTTAGCTCCGCAGACCAACTATGGCTACACCTTC | CASSLAPQTNYGYTF
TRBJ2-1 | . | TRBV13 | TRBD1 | TGTGCCAGCAGAAACACCGGGACAGGGGGGGACAATGAGCAGTTCTTC | CASRNTGTGGDNEQFF
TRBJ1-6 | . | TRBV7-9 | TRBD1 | TGTGCCAGCAGCACTCCGACGAGGACAGGGTGGGTTTCACCCCTCCACTTT | CASSTPTRTGWVSPLHF
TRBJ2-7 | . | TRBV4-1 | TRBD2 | TGCGCCAGCAGCCAAGGTACTAGCGCCGGGTGGGAGCAGTACTTC | CASSQGTSAGWEQYF
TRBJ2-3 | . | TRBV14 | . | TGTGCCAGCAGCCAAGTGGGGGCCGGGCAGTATTTT | CASSQVGAGQYF
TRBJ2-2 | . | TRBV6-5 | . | TGTGCCAGCACCGCTCCGAACACCGGGGAGCTGTTTTTT | CASTAPNTGELFF
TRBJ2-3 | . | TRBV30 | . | TGTGCCTGGAGTGTACTCGGGGGGCGCTTTGATACGCAGTATTTT | CAWSVLGGRFDTQYF
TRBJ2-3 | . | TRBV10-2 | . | TGCGCCAGCAATAGGGTGGGGGGCGAGGCAGATACGCAGTATTTT | CASNRVGGEADTQYF
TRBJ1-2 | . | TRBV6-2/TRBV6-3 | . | TGTGCCAGCAGTTCTAAAAGGGGCATCTATGGCTACACCTTC | CASSSKRGIYGYTF
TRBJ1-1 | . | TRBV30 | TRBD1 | TGTGCCTGGAGTGTAAGGGGGCAGCCACCCCTGAGGGCTGAAGCTTTCTTT | CAWSVRGQPPLRAEAFF
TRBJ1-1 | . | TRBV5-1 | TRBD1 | TGCGCCAGCAGCCCGGACAGGGAGACAGCTTTCTTT | CASSPDRETAFF
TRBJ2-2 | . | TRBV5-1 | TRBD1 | TGCGCCAGCAGCTCGGGACAGGTCACCGGGGAGCTGTTTTTT | CASSSGQVTGELFF
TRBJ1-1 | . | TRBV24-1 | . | TGTGCCACCAGTGAGACAGGGAACACTGAAGCTTTCTTT | CATSETGNTEAFF
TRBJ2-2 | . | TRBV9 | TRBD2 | TGTGCCAGCAGCGTAGGGCGGGAGGGGGTGAGCACCGGGGAGCTGTTTTTT | CASSVGREGVSTGELFF
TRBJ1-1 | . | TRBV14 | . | TGTGCCAGCAGCCAAGGAGGACAGTTAGGACGTTTGAGCACTGAAGCTTTCTTT | CASSQGGQLGRLSTEAFF
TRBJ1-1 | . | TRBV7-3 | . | TGTGCCAGCAGCTTAGGGACTGTGAACACTGAAGCTTTCTTT | CASSLGTVNTEAFF
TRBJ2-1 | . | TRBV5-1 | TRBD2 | TGCGCCAGCAGCTTGGTAGGTAGCGGGGCGGATGAGCAGTTCTTC | CASSLVGSGADEQFF
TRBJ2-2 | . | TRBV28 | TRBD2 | TGTGCCAGCAGTTTAACTTGGCTAGCGGGAGGCACCGGGGAGCTGTTTTTT | CASSLTWLAGGTGELFF
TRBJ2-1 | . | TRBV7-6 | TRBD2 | TGTGCCAGCAGCGTAAATAGCGGGAGGCGAAATGAGCAGTTCTTC | CASSVNSGRRNEQFF
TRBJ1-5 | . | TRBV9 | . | TGTGCCAGCAGCGTAGATGGAGGGAATGATCAGCCCCAGCATTTT | CASSVDGGNDQPQHF
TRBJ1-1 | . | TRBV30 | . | TGTGCCTGGAGCCCTGACGTGAACACTGAAGCTTTCTTT | CAWSPDVNTEAFF